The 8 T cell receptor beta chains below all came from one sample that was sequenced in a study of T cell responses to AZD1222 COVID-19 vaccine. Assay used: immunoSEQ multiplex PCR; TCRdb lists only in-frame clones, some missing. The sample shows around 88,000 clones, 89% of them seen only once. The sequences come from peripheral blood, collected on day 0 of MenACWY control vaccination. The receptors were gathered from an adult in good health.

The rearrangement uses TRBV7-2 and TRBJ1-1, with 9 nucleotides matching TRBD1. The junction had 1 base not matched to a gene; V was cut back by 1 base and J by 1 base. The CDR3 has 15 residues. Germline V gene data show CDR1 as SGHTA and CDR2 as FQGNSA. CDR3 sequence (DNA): TGTGCCAGCAGCTTAGGGGACAGGGAGAACACTGAAGCTTTCTTT. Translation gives CASSLGDRENTEAFF.

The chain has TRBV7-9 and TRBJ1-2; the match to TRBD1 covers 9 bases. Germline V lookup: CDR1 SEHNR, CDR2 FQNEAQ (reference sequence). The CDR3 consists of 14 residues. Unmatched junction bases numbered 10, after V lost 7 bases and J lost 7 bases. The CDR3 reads CASTSGTGIFGYTF. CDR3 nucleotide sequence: TGTGCCAGCACCTCCGGGACAGGGATCTTTGGCTACACCTTC. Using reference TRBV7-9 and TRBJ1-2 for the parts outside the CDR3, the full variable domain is DTGVSQNPRHKITKRGQNVTFRCDPISEHNRLYWYRQTLGQGPEFLTYFQNEAQLEKSRLLSDRFSAERPKGSFSTLEIQRTEQGDSAMYLCASTSGTGIFGYTFGSGTRLTVV.

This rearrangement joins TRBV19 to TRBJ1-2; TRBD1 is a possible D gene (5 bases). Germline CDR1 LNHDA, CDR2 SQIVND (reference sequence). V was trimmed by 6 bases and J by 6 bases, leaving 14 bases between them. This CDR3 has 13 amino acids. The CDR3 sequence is CASRGDEPHGYTF. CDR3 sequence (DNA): TGTGCCAGTAGAGGGGACGAACCTCATGGCTACACCTTC.

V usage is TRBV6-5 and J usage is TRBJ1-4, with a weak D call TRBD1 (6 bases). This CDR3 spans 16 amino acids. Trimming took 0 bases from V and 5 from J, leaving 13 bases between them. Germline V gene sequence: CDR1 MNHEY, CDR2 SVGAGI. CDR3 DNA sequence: TGTGCCAGCAGTTACTCGTCCGGACAGAAAAATGAAAAACTGTTTTTT. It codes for CASSYSSGQKNEKLFF.

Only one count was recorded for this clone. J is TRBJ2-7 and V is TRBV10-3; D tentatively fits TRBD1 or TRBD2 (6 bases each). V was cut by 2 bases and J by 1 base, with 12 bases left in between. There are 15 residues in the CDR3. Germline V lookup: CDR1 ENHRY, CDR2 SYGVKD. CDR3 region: CAISEIKGGSYEQYF. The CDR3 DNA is TGTGCCATCAGTGAGATAAAGGGGGGATCCTACGAGCAGTACTTC.

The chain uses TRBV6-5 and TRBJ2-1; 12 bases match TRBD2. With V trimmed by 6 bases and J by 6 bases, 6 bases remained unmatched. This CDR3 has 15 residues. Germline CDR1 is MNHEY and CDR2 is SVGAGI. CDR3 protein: CASSRTSGGSNEQFF. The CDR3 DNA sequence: TGTGCCAGCAGCCGAACTAGCGGGGGGAGCAATGAGCAGTTCTTC.

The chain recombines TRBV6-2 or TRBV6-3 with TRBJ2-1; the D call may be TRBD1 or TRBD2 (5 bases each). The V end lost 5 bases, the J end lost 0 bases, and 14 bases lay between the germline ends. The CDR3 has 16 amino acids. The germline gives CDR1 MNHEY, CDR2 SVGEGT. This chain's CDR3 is CASSNRDASSYNEQFF. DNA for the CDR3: TGTGCCAGCAGTAACCGGGACGCAAGCTCCTACAATGAGCAGTTCTTC.

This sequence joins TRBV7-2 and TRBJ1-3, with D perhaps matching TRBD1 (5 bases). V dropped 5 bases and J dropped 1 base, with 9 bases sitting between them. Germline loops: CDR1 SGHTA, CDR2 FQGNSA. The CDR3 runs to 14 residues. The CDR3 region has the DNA TGTGCCAGCAGCCGTAGGACATCTGGAAACACCATATATTTT. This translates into CASSRRTSGNTIYF.